Each of the 13 T cell receptor beta chains below was sequenced from the same sample in a study of post-analysis software for immune sequencing data. General study findings and limits: Patients had higher frequencies than controls of roughly five TRBV segments, including TRBV5-6, TRBV5-1 and TRBV20-1.

These receptors have no known antigen. Unique molecular identifiers were carried by the TCR beta cDNA libraries. MiXCR was run by TCRdb on the PCR reads, yielding one entry per CDR3 protein. The repertoire includes approximately 440,000 distinct CDR3 sequences, under 55% of them detected once, and around an eighth sits in the top ten. Sequencing input: blood. The receptors shown here come from a girl aged 5 to 17 with multiple sclerosis.

The chain carries TRBV3-1 and TRBJ1-6, with no clear D. The V and J ends lost 4 bases and 11 bases respectively, with 15 bases between them. Germline values: CDR1 LGHDT, CDR2 YNNKEL (reference sequence). CDR3 length equals 14 residues. CDR3 DNA sequence: TGTGCCAGCAGCCCCCACGGAAGTACTCCACCCCTCCACTTT. Amino acid sequence: CASSPHGSTPPLHF. Using reference TRBV3-1 and TRBJ1-6 for the parts outside the CDR3, the full variable domain is DTAVSQTPKYLVTQMGNDKSIKCEQNLGHDTMYWYKQDSKKFLKIMFSYNNKELIINETVPNRFSPKSPDKAHLNLHINSLELGDSAVYFCASSPHGSTPPLHFGNGTRLTVT.

The rearrangement uses TRBV12-3 or TRBV12-4 and TRBJ1-2, with D perhaps TRBD1 (5 bases). The V end lost 6 bases, the J end lost 4 bases, and 15 bases lay between the germline ends. The length of the CDR3 is 14 residues. CDR3 nucleotide sequence: TGTGCCAGCAGGTTGTACGGCCAGGGCTATGGCTACACCTTC. Protein sequence: CASRLYGQGYGYTF.

This clonotype was observed a handful of times. The chain couples TRBV20-1 to TRBJ1-5; weak D call: TRBD1 (5 bases). Germline CDR1 reads DFQATT; CDR2 reads SNEGSKA (reference sequence). The CDR3 runs 15 residues. Trimming stripped 3 bases from V and 6 bases from J, with 18 bases between. The CDR3 loop is CSASVGAVWTQPQHF. CDR3 nucleotide sequence: TGCAGTGCTAGTGTTGGGGCAGTATGGACTCAGCCCCAGCATTTT.

This clonotype was recorded a few times. This chain uses TRBV5-1 with TRBJ2-1; 10 bases line up with TRBD1. There are 16 residues in the CDR3. With 4 bases clipped from V and 3 bases from J, the junction kept 7 bases outside the gene matches. The germline V gene has CDR1 SGHRS and CDR2 YFSETQ. This chain's CDR3 is CASSPDRGLGYNEQFF. Here the CDR3 DNA reads TGCGCCAGCAGCCCGGACAGGGGGTTAGGCTACAATGAGCAGTTCTTC.

This chain connects TRBV27 to TRBJ2-7; TRBD1 or TRBD2 may be the D gene (6 bases each). Trimming shortened V by 6 bases and J by 4 bases, and 13 bases separated the two germline ends. The CDR3 runs to 13 residues. The germline V gene has CDR1 MNHEY and CDR2 SMNVEV (reference sequence). In nucleotides, the CDR3 is TGTGCCAGCAGAAGACAGGCGGGATACGAGCAGTACTTC. Its translation is CASRRQAGYEQYF.

This clonotype has a handful of counts. The rearrangement links TRBV29-1 to TRBJ1-2; D uncertain. Germline CDR1 is SQVTM and CDR2 is ANQGSEA. V lost 4 bases to trimming and J lost 8 bases, with 20 bases between them. CDR3 length equals 14 residues. This CDR3 is CSVGGGNKVWGYTF. The CDR3, as DNA: TGCAGCGTTGGAGGAGGCAATAAAGTCTGGGGCTACACCTTC.

This chain uses TRBV6-4 with TRBJ2-1; 12 bases are shared with TRBD2. The CDR3 extends over 15 amino acids. Germline CDR1 and CDR2: MRHNA and SNTAGT. The V segment lost 4 bases and the J segment 9 bases; nucleotides outside the gene matches: 7. As DNA, the CDR3 is TGTGCCAGCAGTGGACTAGCGGGAGCATCGAGTGAGCAGTTCTTC. This sequence encodes CASSGLAGASSEQFF.

V usage is TRBV5-1 and J usage is TRBJ1-1; 8 bases fit TRBD1. The CDR3 is 13 amino acids. Germline V lookup: CDR1 SGHRS, CDR2 YFSETQ. Losses at the gene ends were 7 bases for V and 5 bases for J; bases not matched to a gene: 7. For the CDR3, the DNA is TGCGCCAGCTGGGGACAGGAGGGAACTGAAGCTTTCTTT. Translated: CASWGQEGTEAFF.

This clonotype has only a few counts. J is TRBJ2-2 and V is TRBV6-5; 8 positions agree with TRBD1. The CDR3 length is 16 residues. Germline V CDR1 and CDR2: MNHEY, SVGAGI. With 4 bases clipped from V and 2 bases from J, the junction kept 6 bases outside the gene matches. The CDR3 region is CASSSPGGLNTGELFF. Written as DNA, the CDR3 is TGTGCCAGCAGTTCGCCAGGGGGCCTTAACACCGGGGAGCTGTTTTTT.

The chain has TRBV15 and TRBJ2-7; TRBD1 aligns across 7 bases. V dropped 1 base and J dropped 2; count of bases not matched to a gene: 2. Germline assignment: CDR1 LNHNV and CDR2 YYDKDF (reference sequence). This CDR3 is built from 14 residues. The CDR3 DNA follows: TGTGCCACCAGCAGAGGAGGACAGGCCTACGAGCAGTACTTC. It codes for CATSRGGQAYEQYF.

This clonotype showed up just a few times. This chain connects TRBV5-1 to TRBJ2-1, with 10 bases identical to TRBD2. The CDR3 has 17 residues. Germline V lookup: CDR1 SGHRS, CDR2 YFSETQ. J lost 7 bases, V lost 0 bases, and 10 bases had no gene match. The CDR3 coding sequence is TGCGCCAGCAGCTTGGTACCGCTAGCGGGAGTGTATAATGAGCAGTTCTTC. This codes for CASSLVPLAGVYNEQFF.

The CDR3 here is CSAGDRDGETQYF. DNA of the CDR3: TGCAGCGCCGGGGACAGGGACGGGGAGACCCAGTACTTC. The chain carries TRBV29-1 and TRBJ2-5, with 9 bases matching TRBD1. The CDR3 has 13 amino acids. V was pared by 7 bases and J by 5 bases, with 8 bases of the junction left unmatched. Germline CDR1 SQVTM, CDR2 ANQGSEA.

This clonotype was detected once. The rearrangement links TRBV20-1 to TRBJ2-1; 10 bases are shared with TRBD2. V was pared by 2 bases and J by 3 bases, with 7 bases of the junction left unmatched. Germline CDR1 reads DFQATT; CDR2 reads SNEGSKA (reference sequence). The length of the CDR3 is 16 residues. CDR3: CSARRSSGGGYNEQFF. CDR3 bases: TGCAGTGCTAGACGTTCTAGCGGGGGTGGCTACAATGAGCAGTTCTTC.